One and the same sample provided the 30 T cell receptor beta chains below, sequenced in a study of blood T cell repertoires in COVID-19. Assay used: immunoSEQ multiplex PCR; TCRdb lists only in-frame clones, some missing. Of roughly 260,000 clones detected, approximately 91% appear once; the ten largest clones hold 1.2%. The sequenced sample was PBMCs or T cells enriched from blood (not recorded which). The receptors stem from a human donor in a cohort exposed to, infected with or recovered from COVID-19 (not recorded which). The donor label of this sample is uncertain.

Concerning this clone itself: One end of the junction does not line up with germline, which may come from a read error. V is TRBV18 and J is TRBJ1-2, with D possibly being TRBD1 (6 bases). CDR3 length: 13 residues. Germline assignment: CDR1 KGHSH and CDR2 LQKENI. CDR3 DNA sequence: TGTGCCAGCTTACCAGACAGGTCCTATGGCTACACCTTC. As protein: CASLPDRSYGYTF.

This chain joins TRBV28 and TRBJ1-2; 7 nucleotides match TRBD1. This CDR3 contains 16 residues. Looked up from germline, CDR1 is MDHEN and CDR2 is SYDVKM. Losses at the gene ends were 3 bases for V and 6 bases for J; bases not matched to a gene: 13. This CDR3 is CASSFGAIGGWNGYTF. In DNA, the CDR3 is TGTGCCAGCAGTTTTGGAGCGATAGGGGGCTGGAATGGCTACACCTTC.

This rearrangement joins TRBV5-4 to TRBJ2-7; D might be TRBD2 (5 bases). Deletions cut 4 bases from V and 3 bases from J, with 17 bases between. The CDR3 is 15 residues long. Germline-derived CDR1 and CDR2 are SGHNT and YYREEE (reference sequence). The CDR3 DNA is TGTGCCAGCAGCCTTCGGACTGGATGGTACTACGAGCAGTACTTC. Translating gives CASSLRTGWYYEQYF.

The chain uses TRBV3-1 (or the pseudogene TRBV3-2) and TRBJ1-2, with D uncertain. The CDR3 loop spans 14 amino acids. The germline gives CDR1 LGHDT, CDR2 YNNKEL (reference sequence). V shed 0 bases and J shed 5 bases, with 10 bases lying between them. The CDR3 bases are TGTGCCAGCAGCCAAGATTACGGGTTTTATGGCTACACCTTC. The encoded protein is CASSQDYGFYGYTF.

This chain links TRBV9 with TRBJ1-4; D gene unclear. The ends were cut back, 7 bases at V and 8 bases at J, with 18 bases in the middle. The CDR3 length is 14 residues. CDR1 and CDR2 (germline): SGDLS, YYNGEE. The CDR3 loop reads CASSPHRGSEKLFF. For the CDR3, the DNA is TGTGCCAGCTCTCCTCACCGGGGATCGGAAAAACTGTTTTTT. The whole variable domain, filled in from reference TRBV9 and TRBJ1-4, reads DSGVTQTPKHLITATGQRVTLRCSPRSGDLSVYWYQQSLDQGLQFLIQYYNGEERAKGNILERFSAQQFPDLHSELNLSSLELGDSALYFCASSPHRGSEKLFFGSGTQLSVL.

The chain recombines TRBV19 with TRBJ1-1; tentatively, D is TRBD1 (5 bases). The CDR3 runs to 12 residues. Trimming took 9 bases from V and 4 from J, leaving 12 bases between them. Germline V gene sequence: CDR1 LNHDA, CDR2 SQIVND (reference sequence). CDR3 nucleotides: TGTGCCAGCGTGGGGGGACTCACTGAAGCTTTCTTT. Its translation is CASVGGLTEAFF.

The chain links TRBV27 to TRBJ1-2; D might be TRBD1 (6 bases). The germline gives CDR1 MNHEY, CDR2 SMNVEV (reference sequence). V gave up 5 bases and J gave up 7 bases, with 17 bases separating them. The CDR3 length is 14 residues. The CDR3, as DNA: TGTGCCAGCAGTCCCTACCGACAGGCCGGTGGCTACACCTTC. Protein product: CASSPYRQAGGYTF.

The chain couples TRBV30 to TRBJ1-1, with D possibly matching TRBD1 (6 bases). CDR1 and CDR2 from the germline V gene are GTSNPN and SVGIG (reference sequence). Trimming removed 0 bases from V and 2 bases from J, with 13 bases in between. The CDR3 is 15 residues long. CDR3 sequence reads: CAWSVPGTLNTEAFF. The CDR3 DNA sequence: TGTGCCTGGAGTGTACCCGGGACACTTAACACTGAAGCTTTCTTT.

V usage is TRBV24-1 and J usage is TRBJ1-1; 7 positions match TRBD1. The CDR3 loop spans 19 amino acids. The V gene end was trimmed by 0 bases and the J gene end by 0 bases; junction bases not matched to a gene: 12. In germline, CDR1 is KGHDR, CDR2 SFDVKD. For the CDR3, the DNA is TGTGCCACCAGTGATTTGAGAGGAAAGGGGGCTATAATGAACACTGAAGCTTTCTTT. This translates into CATSDLRGKGAIMNTEAFF.

This rearrangement joins TRBV19 to TRBJ2-1; no definite D call. The CDR3 has 15 residues. Germline assignment: CDR1 LNHDA and CDR2 SQIVND (reference sequence). V shed 3 bases and J shed 4 bases, with 13 bases lying between them. The DNA of the CDR3 is TGTGCCAGTAGTATGACTTGGCAGATGTACAATGAGCAGTTCTTC. Amino acid sequence: CASSMTWQMYNEQFF.

This chain links TRBV6-5 with TRBJ2-2; weak D call: TRBD1 (5 bases). The CDR3 is made up of 15 amino acids. Germline CDR1 and CDR2: MNHEY and SVGAGI. Trimming removed 0 bases from V and 4 bases from J, with 9 bases in between. This CDR3 reads CASSYSFQGTGELFF. The CDR3, as DNA: TGTGCCAGCAGTTACTCCTTCCAGGGCACCGGGGAGCTGTTTTTT.

The chain employs TRBV12-3 or TRBV12-4 and TRBJ1-2; possible D gene TRBD1, 6 bases. The CDR3 has 13 residues. Between the trimmed V and J ends, which lost 11 bases and 7 bases, there was a span of 20 bases. CDR3 region: CAGSRGSLGGYTF. Written as DNA, the CDR3 is TGTGCCGGAAGCAGGGGAAGCCTGGGTGGCTACACCTTC.

The chain joins TRBV9 to TRBJ2-5, with D possibly being TRBD1 (6 bases). Germline loops: CDR1 SGDLS, CDR2 YYNGEE. Trimming cost V 2 bases and J 4 bases, with 15 bases left between them. The CDR3 consists of 15 residues. Written as DNA, the CDR3 is TGTGCCAGCAGCGTGGGGGTCACAGGGTCAGAGACCCAGTACTTC. It codes for CASSVGVTGSETQYF.

The chain has TRBV12-3 or TRBV12-4 and TRBJ2-3; D is ambiguous. The V end was cut by 6 bases, the J end by 2 bases, with 9 bases between. The CDR3 consists of 13 residues. CDR3 DNA sequence: TGTGCCAGCAGCCTGGTAGACACAGATACGCAGTATTTT. Protein: CASSLVDTDTQYF.

The J gene is TRBJ1-4, the V gene TRBV24-1, with a possible D match to TRBD1 (5 bases). The V and J ends lost 4 bases and 7 bases respectively, with 12 bases between them. The CDR3 loop spans 14 amino acids. Germline loops: CDR1 KGHDR, CDR2 SFDVKD. The CDR3 sequence is CATSEGGGREKLFF. CDR3 bases: TGTGCCACCAGTGAGGGGGGAGGGCGTGAAAAACTGTTTTTT.

This rearrangement joins TRBV4-3 to TRBJ1-1; D not certain. Germline CDR1 LGHNA, CDR2 YSLEER. The CDR3 covers 16 residues. V dropped 0 bases and J dropped 2 bases, with 13 bases sitting between them. CDR3 sequence (DNA): TGCGCCAGCAGCCAAGATAGAATAGAAACTAACACTGAAGCTTTCTTT. It translates to CASSQDRIETNTEAFF.

J is TRBJ1-2 and V is TRBV13; tentative D call: TRBD1 (5 bases). Germline lookup yields CDR1 PRHDT and CDR2 FYEKMQ (reference sequence). V lost 4 bases and J lost 2, with 14 bases in between. This CDR3 comprises 15 residues. CDR3 sequence: CASSSPPTANYGYTF. The CDR3 DNA follows: TGTGCCAGCAGCTCCCCGCCGACAGCCAACTATGGCTACACCTTC.

The genes are TRBV19 and TRBJ1-6, with 9 bases matching TRBD1. Trimming at V came to 4 bases and at J to 11 bases, leaving 9 bases not matched to a gene. This CDR3 has 15 residues. Germline loops: CDR1 LNHDA, CDR2 SQIVND (reference sequence). CDR3 sequence: CASSTDRGDSAPLHF. In DNA, the CDR3 is TGTGCCAGTAGTACAGACAGGGGGGACTCTGCACCCCTCCACTTT.

The chain combines TRBV30 with TRBJ2-4; the D gene is possibly TRBD2 (6 bases). There are 14 residues in the CDR3. V dropped 0 bases and J dropped 2 bases, with 8 bases sitting between them. Looked up from germline, CDR1 is GTSNPN and CDR2 is SVGIG (reference sequence). The CDR3 DNA follows: TGTGCCTGGAGTGTAGGAGGGACCAAAAACATTCAGTACTTC. Its protein is CAWSVGGTKNIQYF.

This sequence joins TRBV15 and TRBJ2-5; 14 bases match TRBD2. Unmatched junction bases numbered 15, after V lost 2 bases and J lost 4 bases. The CDR3 is made up of 20 amino acids. CDR1 LNHNV and CDR2 YYDKDF come from the germline V gene (reference sequence). The CDR3 DNA sequence: TGTGCCACCAGCAGATCCCAATTCCGACTAGCGGGGGGGCTATCAGAGACCCAGTACTTC. This translates into CATSRSQFRLAGGLSETQYF.

The chain joins TRBV4-1 to TRBJ2-5, with TRBD1 as a possible D gene (5 bases). Germline V lookup: CDR1 MGHRA, CDR2 YSYEKL. The V end lost 2 bases, the J end lost 5 bases, and 9 bases lay between the germline ends. This CDR3 has 13 residues. DNA of the CDR3: TGCGCCAGCAGCCAATGGGGCGGTGAGACCCAGTACTTC. Translation: CASSQWGGETQYF.

A single count supports this clone. The chain uses TRBV2 and TRBJ1-2; D perhaps matches TRBD1 (6 bases). The germline V gene has CDR1 SNHLY and CDR2 FYNNEI. The V and J ends lost 4 bases and 0 bases respectively, with 18 bases between them. This CDR3 is 17 amino acids long. CDR3 DNA sequence: TGTGCCAGCAGTGGACCCGGGACACTCACTACTAACTATGGCTACACCTTC. This translates into CASSGPGTLTTNYGYTF.

The chain is built from TRBV5-1 and TRBJ2-1; TRBD2 aligns across 9 bases. The ends lost 6 bases at V and 7 bases at J; junction bases unmatched: 17. This CDR3 spans 17 amino acids. Germline V lookup: CDR1 SGHRS, CDR2 YFSETQ. As DNA, the CDR3 is TGCGCCAGCAATGGGGGCGGGAGGGCGTCAGGAATAAATGAGCAGTTCTTC. Its translation is CASNGGGRASGINEQFF.

The chain is built from TRBV27 and TRBJ2-4; possibly TRBD1 for D (6 bases). The V end was cut by 3 bases, the J end by 2 bases, with 20 bases between. CDR3 length: 18 amino acids. CDR1 is MNHEY and CDR2 is SMNVEV in the germline V gene (reference sequence). CDR3 nucleotides: TGTGCCAGCAGTTTTAGGACAGTCGCCCCGTCGACCAAAAACATTCAGTACTTC. It specifies CASSFRTVAPSTKNIQYF.

J is TRBJ1-2 and V is TRBV7-2; TRBD1 matches 9 bases. This CDR3 region has 15 residues. Germline CDR1 and CDR2: SGHTA and FQGNSA. V trimming: 1 base; J trimming: 5 bases; junction bases outside the gene matches: 5. CDR3 in amino acids: CASSLDPGQGYGYTF. The CDR3 DNA is TGTGCCAGCAGCTTAGATCCGGGACAGGGATATGGCTACACCTTC.

For the CDR3, the DNA is TGTGCCAGCAGCTCCTTAGGGGAAGGAACTGAAGCTTTCTTT. Translating it yields CASSSLGEGTEAFF. The chain couples TRBV5-6 to TRBJ1-1; tentatively, D is TRBD1 (5 bases). Trimming removed 3 bases at V and 5 bases at J, with 14 bases between. Germline assignment: CDR1 SGHDT and CDR2 YYEEEE. The CDR3 loop spans 14 amino acids.

This clone is a singleton in its sample. This chain connects TRBV18 to TRBJ2-7; D not certain. Germline V CDR1 and CDR2: KGHSH, LQKENI. Between the trimmed V and J ends, which lost 2 bases and 3 bases, there was a span of 11 bases. The CDR3 runs to 14 residues. CDR3 nucleotides: TGTGCCAGCTCACCAGGAGACTCAAACTACGAGCAGTACTTC. Translating it yields CASSPGDSNYEQYF.

The gene calls are TRBV6-6 and TRBJ2-3; D is possibly TRBD2 (6 bases). CDR3 size: 15 residues. The V gene's germline CDR1 is MNHNY and CDR2 SVGAGI (reference sequence). Trimming removed 2 bases at V and 6 bases at J, with 15 bases between. The CDR3 loop reads CASSYTGGGLDTQYF. The CDR3 DNA is TGTGCCAGCAGTTACACCGGGGGAGGTTTGGATACGCAGTATTTT.

V usage is TRBV13 and J usage is TRBJ2-1; 11 positions match TRBD1. The CDR3 is 15 amino acids. V lost 4 bases to trimming and J lost 3 bases; unmatched junction nucleotides: 2. The V gene's germline CDR1 is PRHDT and CDR2 FYEKMQ (reference sequence). The CDR3 protein is CASSSGTGGYNEQFF. The CDR3 DNA reads as TGTGCCAGCAGCTCCGGGACAGGGGGCTACAATGAGCAGTTCTTC.

This chain links TRBV29-1 with TRBJ1-2; 9 bases are a match to TRBD1. There are 12 residues in the CDR3. Germline CDR1 reads SQVTM; CDR2 reads ANQGSEA. The trim removed 5 bases at V and 8 bases at J, leaving 6 bases unmatched. This CDR3 is CSVPTGGGGYTF. DNA of the CDR3: TGCAGCGTTCCTACAGGGGGCGGCGGCTACACCTTC.